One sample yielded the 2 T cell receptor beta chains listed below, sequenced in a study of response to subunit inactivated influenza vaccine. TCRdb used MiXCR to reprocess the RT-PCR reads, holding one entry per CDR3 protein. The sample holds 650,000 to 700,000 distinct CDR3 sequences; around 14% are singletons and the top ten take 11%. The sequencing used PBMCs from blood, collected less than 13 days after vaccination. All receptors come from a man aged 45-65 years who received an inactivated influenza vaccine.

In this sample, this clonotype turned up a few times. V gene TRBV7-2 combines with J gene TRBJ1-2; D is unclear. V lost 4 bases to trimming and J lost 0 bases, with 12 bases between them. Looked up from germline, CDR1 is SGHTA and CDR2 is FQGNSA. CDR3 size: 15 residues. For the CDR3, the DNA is TGTGCCAGCAGCTCTTCCTTCTCAGCTAACTATGGCTACACCTTC. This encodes CASSSSFSANYGYTF.

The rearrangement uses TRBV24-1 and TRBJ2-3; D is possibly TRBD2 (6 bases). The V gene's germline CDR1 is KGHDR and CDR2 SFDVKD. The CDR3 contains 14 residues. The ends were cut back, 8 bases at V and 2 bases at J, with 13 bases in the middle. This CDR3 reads CATKGGVDTDTQYF. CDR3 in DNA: TGTGCCACCAAAGGAGGGGTCGACACAGATACGCAGTATTTT.